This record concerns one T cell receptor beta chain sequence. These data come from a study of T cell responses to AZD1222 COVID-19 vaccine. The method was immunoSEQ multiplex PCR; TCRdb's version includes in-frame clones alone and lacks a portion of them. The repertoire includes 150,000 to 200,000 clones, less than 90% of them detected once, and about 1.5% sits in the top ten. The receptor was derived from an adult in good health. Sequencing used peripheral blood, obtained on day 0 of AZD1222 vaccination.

The CDR3 DNA sequence: TGTGCCAGCAGCGTAGTCCCCGACGGAGATACGCAGTATTTT. Amino acid sequence: CASSVVPDGDTQYF. The J gene is TRBJ2-3, the V gene TRBV9; D is unclear. CDR1 is SGDLS, CDR2 YYNGEE, per germline. V dropped 0 bases and J dropped 5 bases, with 10 bases sitting between them. The CDR3 runs to 14 residues.